Listed here are 30 T cell receptor beta chains from one sample, sequenced in a study of spatial heterogeneity in lung cancer (dated by TCRdb to 2018 to 2020). Libraries were made using 5' RACE. Instrument used: NextSeq 500. Using fastp at Q25 and MiXCR, TCRdb reprocessed the public reads and kept productive beta chains. Every entry covers one CDR3 protein and lists the most common genes and DNA from its rows. The sample table lists approximately 11,000 distinct CDR3 sequences, 3% to 5% of them with a count of one. About 7.6% of the sample is in the top ten clones. Interpreted using the paper, the time point label stands for: sample taken at primary tumor resection. For TCR sequencing, whole RNA was extracted from tumor and nontumor lung tissue, or from cryopreserved PBMC samples, and no cell sorting was done. Sequencing was performed on normal lung tissue next to the tumor, taken at surgery. The source of these receptors is a male donor with early-stage non-small cell lung cancer.

Many counts were recorded for this clonotype. This beta chain is off target for a library built for alpha chains, so its abundance means little. The chain links TRBV20-1 to TRBJ1-6, with 10 bases aligning to TRBD1. The CDR3 loop spans 13 amino acids. Looked up from germline, CDR1 is DFQATT and CDR2 is SNEGSKA (reference sequence). With V trimmed by 3 bases and J by 10 bases, 3 bases remained unmatched. The CDR3 region is CSASGTGESPLHF. The DNA for the CDR3 is TGCAGTGCTAGCGGGACAGGGGAATCACCCCTCCACTTT.

This clonotype was detected ten times or more. For a library built for alpha chains, this beta chain is a stray read; little rests on its size. The genes are TRBV5-8 and TRBJ2-1; no definite D call. CDR3 size: 14 residues. CDR1 and CDR2 from the germline V gene are SGHTS and YDEGEE. The V and J ends lost 2 bases and 8 bases respectively, with 14 bases between them. The CDR3 here is CASSFQISADEQFF. The CDR3 coding sequence is TGTGCCAGCAGCTTCCAGATCTCGGCCGATGAGCAGTTCTTC.

This clonotype came up many times. Since the library was made to target alpha chains, this beta chain is a stray read and its abundance is not meaningful. The V call is TRBV20-1, the J call TRBJ2-3; no clear D. The CDR3 has 13 amino acids. The germline gives CDR1 DFQATT, CDR2 SNEGSKA (reference sequence). Trimming removed 0 bases from V and 2 bases from J, with 6 bases in between. This chain's CDR3 is CSARDPHTDTQYF. The DNA of the CDR3 is TGCAGTGCTAGAGATCCGCACACAGATACGCAGTATTTT.

This clonotype was observed at least ten times. This beta chain came through as a stray read in a library set up for alpha chains, and its size says little. The rearrangement links TRBV28 to TRBJ2-2; no firm D call. The CDR3 has 14 residues. V gave up 1 base and J gave up 7 bases, with 10 bases separating them. Germline assignment: CDR1 MDHEN and CDR2 SYDVKM. CDR3 sequence reads: CASSLFGGGGELFF. The CDR3 nucleotides are TGTGCCAGCAGTTTATTCGGCGGCGGCGGGGAGCTGTTTTTT.

Worth noting for this clonotype: Found in a library prepared for alpha chains, this beta chain is an off-target read, and its abundance has little meaning. J is TRBJ2-4 and V is TRBV20-1; TRBD2 aligns across 11 bases. Unmatched junction bases numbered 12, after V lost 2 bases and J lost 6 bases. Germline V gene data show CDR1 as DFQATT and CDR2 as SNEGSKA (reference sequence). The CDR3 spans 17 residues. The CDR3 DNA follows: TGCAGTGCTAGAACCCCACGGATAGCGGGGGGGGGAAACATTCAGTACTTC. Protein: CSARTPRIAGGGNIQYF.

Points on this clonotype: This beta chain is a stray read from a library made for alpha chains; its abundance is not meaningful. V is TRBV5-1 and J is TRBJ2-7; 7 positions match TRBD2. The CDR3 covers 15 residues. Germline V gene lookup returns CDR1 SGHRS and CDR2 YFSETQ. With 1 base clipped from V and 0 bases from J, the junction kept 4 bases outside the gene matches. The CDR3 sequence: CASSLQGGSSYEQYF. DNA of the CDR3: TGCGCCAGCAGCTTGCAGGGCGGGAGCTCCTACGAGCAGTACTTC.

This clonotype has a count of ten or more. Because the library targeted alpha chains, this beta chain is an off-target read whose size means little. The chain is built from TRBV5-6 and TRBJ2-5, with 9 bases lining up with TRBD1. Germline lookup yields CDR1 SGHDT and CDR2 YYEEEE. With 4 bases clipped from V and 6 bases from J, the junction kept 7 bases outside the gene matches. The CDR3 is 14 amino acids. The CDR3 region has the DNA TGTGCCAGCAGCGACGAGACAGGGGGAAAGACCCAGTACTTC. Protein: CASSDETGGKTQYF.

This clonotype was found many times. This beta chain is a stray read from a library made for alpha chains; its abundance is not meaningful. This chain links TRBV9 with TRBJ2-1; 12 bases fit TRBD2. The CDR3 loop spans 16 amino acids. V dropped 4 bases and J dropped 7; count of bases not matched to a gene: 9. Per germline, CDR1 SGDLS and CDR2 YYNGEE. The CDR3 DNA follows: TGTGCCAGCAGCCCCAGACTAGCGGGAGTCATAAATGAGCAGTTCTTC. Translating it yields CASSPRLAGVINEQFF.

This clonotype was seen many times. This beta chain was picked up by a library intended for alpha chains and is off target, so its count carries little meaning. The chain joins TRBV4-3 to TRBJ2-3, with 7 bases that match TRBD2. Germline-derived CDR1 and CDR2 are LGHNA and YSLEER. V shed 0 bases and J 2 bases; nucleotides not matched to a gene: 14. This CDR3 comprises 19 residues. CDR3 sequence (DNA): TGCGCCAGCAGCCAAGATGTGGCGGAGACTAGCAGGGTCACAGATACGCAGTATTTT. This translates into CASSQDVAETSRVTDTQYF.

This clonotype was picked up many times. Because this beta chain is a stray read in a library intended to capture alpha chains, its abundance should not be given much weight. The V call is TRBV7-9, the J call TRBJ1-6; 9 bases agree with TRBD1. With 1 base clipped from V and 7 bases from J, the junction kept 5 bases outside the gene matches. This CDR3 spans 16 amino acids. CDR1 and CDR2 from the germline V gene are SEHNR and FQNEAQ (reference sequence). The CDR3 DNA follows: TGTGCCAGCAGCTTAGGGACAGGGGTTGGCAATTCACCCCTCCACTTT. It specifies CASSLGTGVGNSPLHF.

This clonotype is medium-sized (0.01 to 0.1%) within its sample. Because this beta chain is a stray read in a library intended to capture alpha chains, its abundance should not be given much weight. This rearrangement joins TRBV4-2 to TRBJ1-6; unclear D gene. The CDR3 has 13 amino acids. Deletions cut 4 bases from V and 8 bases from J, with 9 bases between. Germline V gene sequence: CDR1 LGHNA, CDR2 YNFKEQ. CDR3 sequence: CASSPEPYSPLHF. The CDR3 DNA sequence: TGTGCCAGCAGCCCAGAGCCGTATTCACCCCTCCACTTT.

This clonotype was counted only a few times. Because this beta chain is a stray read in a library intended to capture alpha chains, its abundance should not be given much weight. The rearrangement joins TRBV7-2 to TRBJ1-3, with D unresolved. Per germline, CDR1 SGHTA and CDR2 FQGNSA. The CDR3 loop spans 16 amino acids. V lost 1 base to trimming and J lost 0 bases, with 10 bases between them. CDR3 sequence reads: CASSLGPSYSGNTIYF. The CDR3 DNA reads as TGTGCCAGCAGCTTAGGGCCCTCATACTCTGGAAACACCATATATTTT.

Ten or more counts support this clonotype. This beta chain slipped into a library made for alpha chains as a stray read, so its size is not meaningful. V usage is TRBV12-3 or TRBV12-4 and J usage is TRBJ1-1; maybe TRBD1 (6 bases). The CDR3 sequence is 17 residues long. V lost 7 bases to trimming and J lost 2 bases, with 23 bases between them. The CDR3 spells CASTHGWGANTNTEAFF. CDR3 nucleotide sequence: TGTGCCAGCACCCACGGCTGGGGGGCGAATACAAACACTGAAGCTTTCTTT.

This clonotype was recorded at least ten times. This beta chain is off target for a library built for alpha chains, so its abundance means little. The rearrangement links TRBV5-1 to TRBJ2-3; D may be TRBD1 (6 bases). The CDR3 runs to 14 residues. Between the trimmed V and J ends, which lost 3 bases and 7 bases, there was a span of 15 bases. The V gene's germline CDR1 is SGHRS and CDR2 YFSETQ. CDR3 DNA: TGCGCCAGCAGCTCCGTCCGACAGGAGAATACGCAGTATTTT. This translates into CASSSVRQENTQYF.

In this sample, this clonotype turned up many times. This beta chain was picked up by a library intended for alpha chains and is off target, so its count carries little meaning. The chain couples TRBV11-2 to TRBJ2-5; D is unresolved. V shed 3 bases and J shed 2 bases, with 10 bases lying between them. Germline V gene sequence: CDR1 SGHAT, CDR2 FQNNGV. This CDR3 is built from 14 residues. As DNA, the CDR3 is TGTGCCAGCAGCTTGTCCGATGGGCAAGAGACCCAGTACTTC. Protein product: CASSLSDGQETQYF.

This clonotype was counted ten times or more. Since it is a stray read in a library aimed at alpha chains, this beta chain has a size that is not meaningful. V usage is TRBV6-1 and J usage is TRBJ2-3, with D tentatively TRBD1 or TRBD2 (5 bases each). Germline-derived CDR1 and CDR2 are MNHNS and SASEGT. The V end lost 10 bases, the J end lost 1 base, and 21 bases lay between the germline ends. CDR3 length: 16 residues. The CDR3 here is CATTRGDRRGTDTQYF. Here the CDR3 DNA reads TGTGCCACCACACGGGGAGACAGACGAGGCACAGATACGCAGTATTTT.

This clonotype was recorded at least ten times. The size of this beta chain means little, since it is a stray read in a library made for alpha chains. The chain employs TRBV6-5 and TRBJ2-5, with a possible D match to TRBD2 (6 bases). CDR3 size: 12 residues. Germline-derived CDR1 and CDR2 are MNHEY and SVGAGI. With 5 bases removed from V and 7 bases from J, the gap between germline ends came to 11 bases. This chain's CDR3 is CASSQGGRTQYF. The DNA for the CDR3 is TGTGCCAGCAGTCAGGGAGGACGGACCCAGTACTTC.

Of note for this clonotype: In a library made to pick up alpha chains, this beta chain is a stray read with a size that means little. CDR3 protein: CASSLGAGPYTGELFF. The CDR3 region has the DNA TGCGCCAGCAGCTTGGGGGCAGGGCCCTACACCGGGGAGCTGTTTTTT. The rearrangement joins TRBV5-1 to TRBJ2-2; TRBD1 is a possible D gene (5 bases). Trimming stripped 0 bases from V and 3 bases from J, with 12 bases between. In germline, CDR1 is SGHRS, CDR2 YFSETQ. This CDR3 is 16 amino acids long.

This clonotype was observed at least ten times. Found in a library prepared for alpha chains, this beta chain is an off-target read, and its abundance has little meaning. The V call is TRBV5-1, the J call TRBJ1-2; D gene ambiguous. The CDR3 is made up of 15 amino acids. Trimming removed 0 bases at V and 0 bases at J, with 9 bases between. Germline CDR1 SGHRS, CDR2 YFSETQ. The CDR3 DNA is TGCGCCAGCAGCTTGGTGTCAGACGCTAACTATGGCTACACCTTC. Translation: CASSLVSDANYGYTF.

Turning to this clonotype: As an off-target read in a library built for alpha chains, this beta chain has a frequency of little significance. The chain uses TRBV20-1 and TRBJ2-3; 7 nucleotides line up with TRBD2. The junction had 11 bases not matched to a gene; V was cut back by 4 bases and J by 4 bases. Germline lookup yields CDR1 DFQATT and CDR2 SNEGSKA (reference sequence). This CDR3 is 15 amino acids long. Here the CDR3 DNA reads TGCAGTGCTACTGAGACTAGCTTTCTGGCAGATACGCAGTATTTT. Protein product: CSATETSFLADTQYF.

Ten or more counts support this clonotype. This beta chain represents an off-target read in a library built for alpha chains; its size is of limited meaning. CDR3 sequence reads: CATSVWRDTGELFF. The CDR3 DNA sequence: TGTGCCACCAGCGTATGGAGGGACACCGGGGAGCTGTTTTTT. The rearrangement uses TRBV15 and TRBJ2-2; possible D gene TRBD2, 6 bases. The CDR3 has 14 amino acids. In germline, CDR1 is LNHNV, CDR2 YYDKDF (reference sequence). The V and J ends lost 5 bases and 3 bases respectively, with 10 bases between them.

This clonotype was seen ten or more times. This beta chain was picked up by a library intended for alpha chains and is off target, so its count carries little meaning. J is TRBJ1-1 and V is TRBV7-9; 8 nucleotides match TRBD1. The germline V gene encodes CDR1 SEHNR and CDR2 FQNEAQ (reference sequence). The CDR3 runs 14 residues. Unmatched junction bases numbered 9, after V lost 5 bases and J lost 7 bases. The CDR3 is CASSPSRDRFEAFF. CDR3 DNA: TGTGCCAGCAGCCCGTCCCGGGACAGGTTTGAAGCTTTCTTT.

The table lists this clonotype with many counts. This beta chain appears as a stray read in a library generated for alpha chains; its size is not informative. V and J are TRBV20-1 and TRBJ2-3, with 10 bases fitting TRBD2. CDR3 size: 17 residues. The V gene's germline CDR1 is DFQATT and CDR2 SNEGSKA (reference sequence). V shed 6 bases, J shed 0 bases, and the junction held 12 bases outside the gene matches. The CDR3 spells CSARRTSGAHSTDTQYF. CDR3 sequence (DNA): TGCAGTGCCCGGCGAACTAGCGGGGCACACAGCACAGATACGCAGTATTTT.

This clonotype has a handful of counts. This beta chain lies outside the target of a library built for alpha chains; its clone size means little. V is TRBV20-1 and J is TRBJ1-2; D is unresolved. The germline V gene has CDR1 DFQATT and CDR2 SNEGSKA (reference sequence). V was clipped by 8 bases and J by 6 bases, with 16 bases between them. The CDR3 spans 12 residues. This chain's CDR3 is CSPPDGNHGYTF. As DNA, the CDR3 is TGCAGTCCTCCGGATGGGAATCATGGCTACACCTTC.

This clonotype was found a few times. This beta chain represents an off-target read in a library built for alpha chains; its size is of limited meaning. The chain carries TRBV6-5 and TRBJ1-2; D perhaps matches TRBD1 (6 bases). The V gene lost 6 bases and the J gene lost 4 bases, with 15 bases spanning the gap. CDR3 length: 14 residues. CDR1 MNHEY and CDR2 SVGAGI come from the germline V gene. The CDR3 DNA is TGTGCCAGCAGGGGGACAACGGGACCCTATGGCTACACCTTC. Protein: CASRGTTGPYGYTF.

This clonotype was counted at least ten times. Within a library made for alpha chains, this beta chain is off target, and its count is uninformative. The chain is built from TRBV6-6 and TRBJ2-3; D remains unclear. In germline, CDR1 is MNHNY, CDR2 SVGAGI (reference sequence). The CDR3 loop spans 13 amino acids. Trimming took off 5 bases at V and 6 bases at J, with 12 bases between the two ends. This chain's CDR3 is CASSPGPSDTQYF. DNA for the CDR3: TGTGCCAGCAGTCCCGGTCCCTCGGATACGCAGTATTTT.

In this sample, this clonotype turned up many times. Since it is a stray read in a library aimed at alpha chains, this beta chain has a size that is not meaningful. This chain connects TRBV3-1 to TRBJ1-3, with D tentatively TRBD1 (5 bases). The germline V gene encodes CDR1 LGHDT and CDR2 YNNKEL (reference sequence). The CDR3 has 15 residues. Trimming shortened V by 4 bases and J by 2 bases, and 12 bases separated the two germline ends. CDR3 sequence (DNA): TGTGCCAGCAGCCTTGGGACGGCGACTGGAAACACCATATATTTT. Amino acids: CASSLGTATGNTIYF.

By sample fraction, this clonotype is medium-sized (0.01 to 0.1%). Within a library made for alpha chains, this beta chain is off target, and its count is uninformative. The chain combines TRBV6-2 or TRBV6-3 with TRBJ1-6, with TRBD1 matching over 8 bases. V shed 5 bases and J 13 bases; nucleotides not matched to a gene: 13. The germline CDR1 and CDR2 sequences are MNHEY and SVGEGT. This CDR3 is built from 15 residues. The CDR3 DNA reads TGTGCCAGCAGTCCTCGTCAGGGGGCTGCAGGGCCCCTCCACTTT. Amino acids: CASSPRQGAAGPLHF.

This clonotype turned up a few times. In a library made to pick up alpha chains, this beta chain is a stray read with a size that means little. The chain couples TRBV20-1 to TRBJ2-1; 7 positions match TRBD1. This CDR3 region has 15 residues. Unmatched junction bases numbered 4, after V lost 2 bases and J lost 0 bases. The germline gives CDR1 DFQATT, CDR2 SNEGSKA (reference sequence). The CDR3 loop reads CSARTGVSSYNEQFF. DNA of the CDR3: TGCAGTGCTAGAACAGGGGTCAGCTCCTACAATGAGCAGTTCTTC.

This clonotype was detected many times. This beta chain slipped into a library made for alpha chains as a stray read, so its size is not meaningful. The chain employs TRBV20-1 and TRBJ2-5; weak D call: TRBD2 (5 bases). With 3 bases removed from V and 2 bases from J, the gap between germline ends came to 7 bases. Germline CDR1 reads DFQATT; CDR2 reads SNEGSKA (reference sequence). CDR3 length: 12 amino acids. Here the CDR3 DNA reads TGCAGTGCTAGTCGGGGTCAAGAGACCCAGTACTTC. This sequence encodes CSASRGQETQYF.